Listed here are 28 T cell receptor beta chains from one sample, sequenced in a study of T-cell reconstitution after alpha-beta-depleted transplantation in children. Unique molecular identifiers were used to barcode this TCRbeta library. Each CDR3 protein is one row after TCRdb ran MiXCR on the PCR reads. The sample contains around 530,000 distinct CDR3 sequences, around a third of which appear only once. Sequenced here: PBMCs from the stem cell graft donor, sampled from the stem cell graft. These receptors all come from a human donor who donated a stem cell graft to a child with aplastic anemia.

This clonotype appeared a few times. The chain recombines TRBV19 with TRBJ1-2, with TRBD1 as a possible D gene (5 bases). Trimming shortened V by 7 bases and J by 0 bases, and 15 bases separated the two germline ends. Germline V lookup: CDR1 LNHDA, CDR2 SQIVND (reference sequence). The CDR3 loop spans 15 amino acids. DNA for the CDR3: TGTGCCAGTACCGCGGGGCAGCCCGCTAACTATGGCTACACCTTC. Translation gives CASTAGQPANYGYTF.

This clonotype was seen only a few times. This chain joins TRBV10-3 and TRBJ1-2; tentative D call: TRBD1 (5 bases). Germline V gene data show CDR1 as ENHRY and CDR2 as SYGVKD. The ends were cut back, 8 bases at V and 8 bases at J, with 18 bases in the middle. The CDR3 spans 13 residues. CDR3 nucleotides: TGTGCCATCGGGACCGACCATCGAGGAGGCTACACCTTC. Translation gives CAIGTDHRGGYTF.

The table lists this clonotype with a few counts. CDR3 residues: CASSPSGTVNTEAFF. CDR3 sequence (DNA): TGTGCCAGCTCACCATCCGGGACGGTGAACACTGAAGCTTTCTTT. The V and J genes are TRBV18 and TRBJ1-1; TRBD1 might be the D (5 bases). This CDR3 spans 15 amino acids. Germline V lookup: CDR1 KGHSH, CDR2 LQKENI. V was shortened by 2 bases and J by 0 bases, with 10 bases between the two germline ends.

CDR3 nucleotide sequence: TGTGCCTGGAGTGAAAAAGATACGCAGTATTTT. The encoded protein is CAWSEKDTQYF. The chain couples TRBV30 to TRBJ2-3; no clear D gene. The CDR3 runs to 11 residues. Per germline, CDR1 GTSNPN and CDR2 SVGIG (reference sequence). With 1 base removed from V and 5 bases from J, the gap between germline ends came to 4 bases. Variable domain in full (rest from reference TRBV30 and TRBJ2-3): SQTIHQWPATLVQPVGSPLSLECTVEGTSNPNLYWYRQAAGRGLQLLFYSVGIGQISSEVPQNLSASRPQDRQFILSSKKLLLSDSGFYLCAWSEKDTQYFGPGTRLTVL.

The chain has TRBV20-1 and TRBJ1-3; D perhaps matches TRBD1 (5 bases). This CDR3 is 16 amino acids long. V gave up 0 bases and J gave up 0 bases, with 12 bases separating them. Germline V CDR1 and CDR2: DFQATT, SNEGSKA (reference sequence). CDR3 protein: CSARDQGQSSGNTIYF. Written as DNA, the CDR3 is TGCAGTGCTAGAGATCAGGGTCAGAGCTCTGGAAACACCATATATTTT.

This rearrangement joins TRBV5-1 to TRBJ1-2, with D perhaps TRBD1 (6 bases). V gave up 4 bases and J gave up 4 bases, with 11 bases separating them. CDR3 size: 13 residues. The germline V gene encodes CDR1 SGHRS and CDR2 YFSETQ. The CDR3 DNA is TGCGCCAGCAGCGGAGGGGGGATCTATGGCTACACCTTC. It encodes CASSGGGIYGYTF.

This clonotype was observed a few times. CDR3 sequence: CASSEIGTGMNTEAFF. The CDR3 DNA is TGTGCCAGCAGTGAAATAGGGACAGGAATGAACACTGAAGCTTTCTTT. The chain links TRBV25-1 to TRBJ1-1; 8 bases line up with TRBD1. The V gene's germline CDR1 is MGHDK and CDR2 SYGVNS. The V gene end was trimmed by 2 bases and the J gene end by 0 bases; junction bases not matched to a gene: 5. This CDR3 has 16 residues.

This clonotype was found a few times. CDR3 bases: TGTGCCAGCAGTTACTCCGGGACAGGCCTCTACGAGCAGTACTTC. It codes for CASSYSGTGLYEQYF. The V call is TRBV6-5, the J call TRBJ2-7, with TRBD1 matching 8 bases. The CDR3 covers 15 residues. Germline assignment: CDR1 MNHEY and CDR2 SVGAGI. With V trimmed by 0 bases and J by 3 bases, 4 bases remained unmatched.

This clonotype occurred a few times. The rearrangement links TRBV7-2 to TRBJ2-2; D unclear. Trimming removed 1 base at V and 6 bases at J, with 6 bases between. There are 13 residues in the CDR3. Looked up from germline, CDR1 is SGHTA and CDR2 is FQGNSA. CDR3 bases: TGTGCCAGCAGCTTAGTTGCCGCCGGGGAGCTGTTTTTT. Amino acids: CASSLVAAGELFF.

The chain is built from TRBV4-2 and TRBJ2-4; no firm D call. Germline V CDR1 and CDR2: LGHNA, YNFKEQ. This CDR3 is built from 19 residues. Trimming shortened V by 0 bases and J by 0 bases, and 18 bases separated the two germline ends. CDR3 in amino acids: CASSQESRVDSGAKNIQYF. The CDR3 region has the DNA TGTGCCAGCAGCCAAGAGAGTAGGGTAGATTCTGGAGCCAAAAACATTCAGTACTTC.

In its sample, this clonotype was seen a few times. The chain combines TRBV7-2 with TRBJ2-5; perhaps TRBD2 as D (6 bases). Deletions cut 5 bases from V and 2 bases from J, with 12 bases between. CDR1 is SGHTA and CDR2 is FQGNSA in the germline V gene. CDR3 length: 14 amino acids. The CDR3 sequence: CASSQLGGQETQYF. The CDR3 region has the DNA TGTGCCAGCAGCCAGCTGGGGGGACAAGAGACCCAGTACTTC.

On this clonotype: The final CDR3 position lacks the conserved phenylalanine or tryptophan, pointing to a likely read error. The DNA is left out, because the CDR3 cannot be placed on it with certainty; the CDR3 is given as TCRdb lists it. The chain has TRBV28 and TRBJ1-2. Germline-derived CDR1 and CDR2 are MDHEN and SYDVKM. The CDR3 numbers 13 amino acids, ends counted. CDR3 amino acids: CASSLVGSTHLFL.

This rearrangement joins TRBV20-1 to TRBJ2-1; D uncertain. The V gene's germline CDR1 is DFQATT and CDR2 SNEGSKA (reference sequence). This CDR3 contains 11 residues. V was shortened by 7 bases and J by 9 bases, with 13 bases between the two germline ends. CDR3 sequence: CSGAAGREQFF. The CDR3 bases are TGCAGTGGGGCGGCAGGTCGTGAGCAGTTCTTC.

This clonotype was seen a handful of times. The J gene is TRBJ2-7, the V gene TRBV27; 7 bases agree with TRBD1. In germline, CDR1 is MNHEY, CDR2 SMNVEV (reference sequence). V shed 4 bases, J shed 6 bases, and the junction held 12 bases outside the gene matches. This CDR3 is 15 amino acids long. The chain's CDR3 is CASSYRQGIFPEQYF. The DNA for the CDR3 is TGTGCCAGCAGTTATCGACAGGGCATTTTCCCCGAGCAGTACTTC.

The chain uses TRBV12-3 or TRBV12-4 and TRBJ2-2; D tentatively fits TRBD1 or TRBD2 (5 bases each). The CDR3 spans 14 residues. V was pared by 1 base and J by 5 bases, with 8 bases between. Here the CDR3 DNA reads TGTGCCAGCAGTTTAGACAGGACTACCGGGGAGCTGTTTTTT. It codes for CASSLDRTTGELFF.

The chain couples TRBV24-1 to TRBJ2-1; D may be TRBD2 (6 bases). Germline V gene lookup returns CDR1 KGHDR and CDR2 SFDVKD. The V and J ends lost 9 bases and 3 bases respectively, with 11 bases between them. CDR3 size: 13 residues. The CDR3 nucleotides read TGTGCCACCTCCGGGACTCTCTACAATGAGCAGTTCTTC. This translates into CATSGTLYNEQFF.

The chain carries TRBV10-2 and TRBJ1-1; 10 positions agree with TRBD1. CDR1 WSHSY and CDR2 SAAADI come from the germline V gene. V shed 8 bases and J 5 bases; nucleotides not matched to a gene: 5. CDR3 length equals 13 residues. The CDR3 is CASQDRGTTEAFF. CDR3 nucleotide sequence: TGCGCCAGCCAGGACAGGGGGACGACTGAAGCTTTCTTT.

Ten or more counts support this clonotype. The V gene is TRBV6-4, the J gene TRBJ2-5; 13 bases are shared with TRBD2. CDR3 size: 15 residues. Germline V gene lookup returns CDR1 MRHNA and CDR2 SNTAGT. V shed 5 bases and J 5 bases; nucleotides not matched to a gene: 5. The chain's CDR3 is CASSPGTSGMETQYF. CDR3 in DNA: TGTGCCAGCAGTCCCGGGACTAGCGGGATGGAGACCCAGTACTTC.

CDR3 in amino acids: CASSEFGQGASEAFF. The DNA of the CDR3 is TGCGCCAGCAGCGAATTCGGACAGGGGGCGTCTGAAGCTTTCTTT. The J gene is TRBJ1-1, the V gene TRBV10-1, with 11 nucleotides matching TRBD1. CDR3 length: 15 amino acids. Trimming took 6 bases from V and 6 from J; bases not matched to a gene: 9. In germline, CDR1 is WNHNN, CDR2 SYGVQD (reference sequence).

V and J are TRBV20-1 and TRBJ2-7, with D perhaps matching TRBD1 (6 bases). Germline assignment: CDR1 DFQATT and CDR2 SNEGSKA (reference sequence). Trimming took 6 bases from V and 5 from J, leaving 20 bases between them. The CDR3 is made up of 14 amino acids. CDR3 in amino acids: CSAGVTGQFNEQYF. Here the CDR3 DNA reads TGCAGTGCGGGGGTAACAGGACAGTTTAACGAGCAGTACTTC.

V usage is TRBV27 and J usage is TRBJ2-1; D is tentatively TRBD1 or TRBD2 (6 bases each). Germline V CDR1 and CDR2: MNHEY, SMNVEV (reference sequence). The germline V and J ends were trimmed by 5 bases and 10 bases, with 21 bases remaining between them. This CDR3 contains 15 residues. In DNA, the CDR3 is TGTGCCAGCAGTCTCCATCGGGGGCCAAGCTTAGAGCAGTTCTTC. This translates into CASSLHRGPSLEQFF.

This chain uses TRBV20-1 with TRBJ2-7; tentative D call: TRBD2 (6 bases). Germline V CDR1 and CDR2: DFQATT, SNEGSKA (reference sequence). Trimming stripped 5 bases from V and 3 bases from J, with 20 bases between. This CDR3 is built from 15 residues. CDR3 DNA: TGCAGTGCTCCACCCGGCGGGGCAGGCCACTACGAGCAGTACTTC. This sequence encodes CSAPPGGAGHYEQYF.

The sample holds a few counts of this clonotype. The chain couples TRBV5-1 to TRBJ2-1; 7 bases line up with TRBD2. CDR1 is SGHRS, CDR2 YFSETQ, per germline. With V trimmed by 0 bases and J by 4 bases, 19 bases remained unmatched. The CDR3 has 20 residues. CDR3 residues: CASSLDWWEGLILPYNEQFF. The CDR3, as DNA: TGCGCCAGCAGCTTGGATTGGTGGGAGGGCCTGATACTACCATACAATGAGCAGTTCTTC.

The chain couples TRBV4-3 to TRBJ1-4; D unclear. V was clipped by 4 bases and J by 0 bases, with 9 bases between them. Per germline, CDR1 LGHNA and CDR2 YSLEER. This CDR3 comprises 15 residues. In DNA, the CDR3 is TGCGCCAGCAGCCCAGGAGCTGCAACTAATGAAAAACTGTTTTTT. Its protein product is CASSPGAATNEKLFF.

The chain carries TRBV6-5 and TRBJ1-2; D remains ambiguous. Germline V gene lookup returns CDR1 MNHEY and CDR2 SVGAGI. CDR3 length: 12 amino acids. Trimming took off 4 bases at V and 6 bases at J, with 9 bases between the two ends. CDR3 region: CASSSVANGYTF. The CDR3 DNA reads as TGTGCCAGCAGTTCGGTGGCGAATGGCTACACCTTC.

This clonotype came up a few times. The genes are TRBV5-1 and TRBJ1-1; D not resolved. The CDR3 runs to 13 residues. V was cut by 1 base and J by 5 bases, with 9 bases left in between. The germline V gene encodes CDR1 SGHRS and CDR2 YFSETQ. CDR3 DNA: TGCGCCAGCAGCTTGCTGCAAGGGACTGAAGCTTTCTTT. Protein sequence: CASSLLQGTEAFF.

This chain uses TRBV20-1 with TRBJ1-5, with D uncertain. This CDR3 comprises 15 residues. Germline lookup yields CDR1 DFQATT and CDR2 SNEGSKA (reference sequence). Trimming cost V 0 bases and J 4 bases, with 13 bases left between them. The CDR3 spells CSARDGGWQNQPQHF. CDR3 sequence (DNA): TGCAGTGCTAGAGATGGCGGGTGGCAAAATCAGCCCCAGCATTTT.

The chain employs TRBV10-2 and TRBJ1-1; no clear D. Per the germline V gene, CDR1 is WSHSY and CDR2 is SAAADI. Deletions cut 0 bases from V and 4 bases from J, with 12 bases between. CDR3 length: 15 residues. The CDR3 nucleotides are TGCGCCAGCAGTGAGTCGGCCGGGAGCGGCACTGAAGCTTTCTTT. Translated, it gives CASSESAGSGTEAFF.